This T cell receptor beta chain was recorded in a study of T-cell reconstitution after alpha-beta-depleted transplantation in children. The authors prepared the TCRbeta library with unique molecular identifiers. Each CDR3 protein is one row after TCRdb ran MiXCR on the PCR reads. The sample contains some 290,000 distinct CDR3 sequences, almost 10% of which appear only once. V shed 7 bases and J shed 5 bases, with 9 bases lying between them. Germline V gene sequence: CDR1 SGHRS, CDR2 YFSETQ. The CDR3 consists of 12 residues. Source: PBMCs from the stem cell graft donor, taken from the stem cell graft. This chain joins TRBV5-1 and TRBJ2-2; the D is unclear. This TCR was sampled from a human donor who donated a stem cell graft to a child with SCID. Written as DNA, the CDR3 is TGCGCCAGCGCTGTAGAGACCGGGGAGCTGTTTTTT. Its translation is CASAVETGELFF. Complete variable domain (other parts from reference TRBV5-1 and TRBJ2-2): KAGVTQTPRYLIKTRGQQVTLSCSPISGHRSVSWYQQTPGQGLQFLFEYFSETQRNKGNFPGRFSGRQFSNSRSEMNVSTLELGDSALYLCASAVETGELFFGEGSRLTVL.